The entry below gives a single TCR beta chain sequence along with its context. What antigen it recognizes has not been identified. No clone much larger than this one lies a single base away; base qualities are absent. Instrument on record: Illumina NovaSeq 6000. cDNA libraries for TCRalpha and TCRbeta were prepared by 5'RACE using constant-segment primers, with sample barcodes and unique molecular identifiers added. Trizol reagent was used to extract RNA from every sample. The libraries were amplified in two PCR steps, and the second step added a second sample barcode and Illumina TruSeq adapters. Sequencing of libraries was performed on an Illumina NovaSeq with 2 x 150 bp paired-end reads. The authors' analysis ran thus. Demultiplexing of reads and collapsing into UMI-guided consensus sequences were performed with migec v1.2.7. Using mixcr v2.1.11, UMI consensuses were aligned to TRA and TRB V and J templates and then assembled into clonotypes. Clonotypes were classified as expanded or contracted when called significant by both edgeR and NoisET, with noise models trained on biological replicates. edgeR calls used a false discovery rate-adjusted p below 0.01 and a log2 fold-change threshold of 1. As an exploratory analysis of dynamics, PCA with hierarchical clustering was applied to max-normalized trajectories of the 1000 most abundant clonotypes. The CD4 or CD8 phenotype of responding clones was assigned using the separately sequenced CD4+ and CD8+ repertoires. TCRdb handled the public reads itself, with Q25 trimming in fastp and clone calling in MiXCR, and kept productive beta chains. Rows merge per CDR3 protein into single entries with the most common DNA and genes. Clone size and V and J calls follow TCRdb, not the original study. The sample yields hundreds of thousands of distinct CDR3 sequences; roughly 25% were counted once. The biggest ten clones account for approximately 12% of the sample.

Sequences MDHEN (CDR1) and SYDVKM (CDR2) are obtained from the germline V gene. Measured from the cysteine to the phenylalanine, the CDR3 is 16 residues long. CDR3 DNA only is kept here, 48 bases in frame from base 1. Deletion took 7 bases off V and 4 bases off J, with a span of 19 bases between the germline ends. This record comes from a study of T-cell memory formation after mild COVID-19 (dated by TCRdb to 2020 to 2023). Describing the broader study: TCR sequence clusters from the two donors were found to be largely donor specific. In two donors, T-cell clones that expanded and contracted after mild COVID-19 were followed by sequencing TCRalpha and TCRbeta repertoires longitudinally. The cohort was made up of two young adult volunteers, one female and one male, who were previously healthy. The research as a whole found: The study included only a couple of mild cases, and larger cohorts that include severe cases with pre-infection samples were judged to be necessary. Some responding clones were detected in pre-infection memory, suggesting pre-existing cross-reactive memory T cells joined the SARS-CoV-2 response. Contracting CD4+ clones turned up mainly in the CM and EM memory subsets, whereas EMRA was where CD8+ clones were enriched. SARS-CoV-2 specificity was not confirmed for the second-wave clones peaking on day 37. Clones that contracted from day 15 to 85 showed balanced CD4/CD8 phenotypes, whereas a second wave of clones that expanded from day 15 to 37 leaned towards CD4+.

Ficoll-Paque density gradient centrifugation was used to isolate PBMCs. The origin of this receptor is an adult woman who had mild COVID-19 (a few samples of this study predate the infection). The sample titles of this study are shuffled in the database, so cell type and time point are left out; the donor was told from shared clones. The chain was built from TRBV28 and TRBJ2-2; the D region possibly corresponds to TRBD1 (6 bases align). Specimen: PBMCs or a T cell subset sorted from them (not recorded which). The DNA reads TGTGCCAGCACCAGACGTGGGGGCGCGGGCACCGGGGAGCTGTTTTTT. Its translation is CASTRRGGAGTGELFF.